This T cell receptor beta chain originates from a study of blood T cells in healthy people across ages. Study-wide results and caveats: The study lacked donor CMV status, which possibly confounded expanded clonotype changes. Per million T cells, TCR beta diversity dropped roughly linearly as age increased.

Primers used in a second PCR of about 7 to 12 cycles were a sample-barcoded 5' primer and a J-beta primer mix. All samples gave at least 2.5 million CDR3-containing paired-end reads. TCRdb recomputed calls from the 5' RACE reads with MiXCR, one row per CDR3 protein. The sample has a few hundred thousand distinct CDR3 sequences; about 55% are singletons. Each sample yielded at least 5.5 micrograms of PBMC total RNA. CDR1 is MGHDK and CDR2 is SYGVNS in the germline V gene. CDR3 length: 14 residues. With regard to this clonotype: Antigen specificity is unknown.

This chain uses TRBV25-1 with TRBJ2-1; 7 bases are shared with TRBD1. The DNA matches TRBJ2-7 better at its end, which makes the J call doubtful. The sequenced material came from blood. This receptor was taken from a man in his 60s in good health. CDR3 amino acids: CASSEGTDYNEQYF. The CDR3 nucleotides read TGTGCCAGCAGTGAAGGGACAGACTACAATGAGCAGTACTTC.